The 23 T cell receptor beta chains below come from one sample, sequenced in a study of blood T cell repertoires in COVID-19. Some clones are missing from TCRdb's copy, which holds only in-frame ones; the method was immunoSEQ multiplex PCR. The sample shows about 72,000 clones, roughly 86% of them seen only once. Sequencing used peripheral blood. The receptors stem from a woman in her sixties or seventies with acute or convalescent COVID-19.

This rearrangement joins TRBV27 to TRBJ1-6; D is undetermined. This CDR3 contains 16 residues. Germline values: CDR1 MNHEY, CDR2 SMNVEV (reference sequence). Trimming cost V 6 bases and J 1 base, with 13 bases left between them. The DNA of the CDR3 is TGTGCCAGCAGCTCCGCCCGGGGATCCTATAATTCACCCCTCCACTTT. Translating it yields CASSSARGSYNSPLHF.

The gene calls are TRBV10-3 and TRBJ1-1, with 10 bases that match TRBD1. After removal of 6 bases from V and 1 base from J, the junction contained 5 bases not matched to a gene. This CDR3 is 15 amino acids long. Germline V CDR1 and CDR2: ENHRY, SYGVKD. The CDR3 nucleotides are TGTGCCATCAGAGCCGGGACAGGGGCGAACACTGAAGCTTTCTTT. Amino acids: CAIRAGTGANTEAFF.

The CDR3 nucleotides are TGTGCCAGCAGCTTGCCGACAGGGGGCGTCTATGGCTACACCTTC. This gives the protein CASSLPTGGVYGYTF. The chain recombines TRBV5-4 with TRBJ1-2; 10 bases line up with TRBD1. In germline, CDR1 is SGHNT, CDR2 YYREEE (reference sequence). CDR3 length: 15 amino acids. V lost 1 base to trimming and J lost 4 bases; unmatched junction nucleotides: 4.

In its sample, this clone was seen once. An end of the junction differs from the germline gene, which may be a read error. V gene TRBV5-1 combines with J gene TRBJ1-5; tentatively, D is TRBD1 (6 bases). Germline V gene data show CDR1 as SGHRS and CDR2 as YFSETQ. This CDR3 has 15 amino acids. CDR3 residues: CASRLGGPGNQPQHF. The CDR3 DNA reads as TGCGCCAGCAGATTGGGGGGCCCGGGCAATCAGCCCCAGCATTTT.

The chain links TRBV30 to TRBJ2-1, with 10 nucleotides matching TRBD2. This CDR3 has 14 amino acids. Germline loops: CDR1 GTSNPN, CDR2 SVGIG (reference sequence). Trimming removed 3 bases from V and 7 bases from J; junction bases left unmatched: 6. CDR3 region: CAWRAGGPRNEQFF. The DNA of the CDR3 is TGTGCCTGGAGAGCGGGGGGGCCGAGGAATGAGCAGTTCTTC.

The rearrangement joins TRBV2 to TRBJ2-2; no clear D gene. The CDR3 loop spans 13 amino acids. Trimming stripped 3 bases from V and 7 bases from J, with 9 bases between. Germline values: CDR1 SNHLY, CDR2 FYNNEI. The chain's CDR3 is CASSEKRGGELFF. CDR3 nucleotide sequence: TGTGCCAGCAGTGAGAAGCGTGGCGGGGAGCTGTTTTTT.

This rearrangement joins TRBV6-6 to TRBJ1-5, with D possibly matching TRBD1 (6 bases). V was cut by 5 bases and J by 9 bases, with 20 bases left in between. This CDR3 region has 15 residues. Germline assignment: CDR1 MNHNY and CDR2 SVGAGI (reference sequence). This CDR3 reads CASSARAGAIPPQHF. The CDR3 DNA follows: TGTGCCAGCAGTGCCCGGGCGGGGGCGATTCCGCCCCAGCATTTT.

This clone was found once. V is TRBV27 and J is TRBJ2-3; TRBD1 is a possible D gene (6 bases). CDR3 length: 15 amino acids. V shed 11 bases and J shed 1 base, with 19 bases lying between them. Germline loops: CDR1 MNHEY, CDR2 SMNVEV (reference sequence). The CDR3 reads CACSVRRGGTDTQYF. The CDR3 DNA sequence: TGTGCCTGCTCCGTCCGCAGGGGAGGCACAGATACGCAGTATTTT.

The CDR3 DNA sequence: TGTGCCAGCAGCCCCCAAGGGACAGGCAAAGTGAACACTGAAGCTTTCTTT. This translates into CASSPQGTGKVNTEAFF. V gene TRBV9 combines with J gene TRBJ1-1, with TRBD1 matching 8 bases. Germline CDR1 reads SGDLS; CDR2 reads YYNGEE. There are 17 residues in the CDR3. J gave up 0 bases and V 4 bases, and 11 bases lay outside the gene matches.

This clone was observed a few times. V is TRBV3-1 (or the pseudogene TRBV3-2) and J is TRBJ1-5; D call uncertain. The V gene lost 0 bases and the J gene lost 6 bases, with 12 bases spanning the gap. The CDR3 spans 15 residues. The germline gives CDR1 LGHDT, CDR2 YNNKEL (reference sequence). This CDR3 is CASSQDLTGSQPQHF. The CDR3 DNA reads TGTGCCAGCAGCCAAGATCTCACGGGGAGTCAGCCCCAGCATTTT.

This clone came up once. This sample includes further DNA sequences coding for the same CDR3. The CDR3 reads CASSYSSGGFNQPQHF. The CDR3 nucleotides read TGTGCCAGCAGTTACTCGAGCGGCGGTTTCAATCAGCCCCAGCATTTT. V usage is TRBV6-6 and J usage is TRBJ1-5; no firm D call. This CDR3 region has 16 residues. The V gene's germline CDR1 is MNHNY and CDR2 SVGAGI (reference sequence). V was clipped by 0 bases and J by 3 bases, with 12 bases between them.

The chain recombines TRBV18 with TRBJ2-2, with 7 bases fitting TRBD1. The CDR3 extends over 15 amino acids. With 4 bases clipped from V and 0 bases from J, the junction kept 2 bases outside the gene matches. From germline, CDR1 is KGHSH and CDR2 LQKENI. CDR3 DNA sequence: TGTGCCAGCTCACGGGACAGACCGAACACCGGGGAGCTGTTTTTT. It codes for CASSRDRPNTGELFF.

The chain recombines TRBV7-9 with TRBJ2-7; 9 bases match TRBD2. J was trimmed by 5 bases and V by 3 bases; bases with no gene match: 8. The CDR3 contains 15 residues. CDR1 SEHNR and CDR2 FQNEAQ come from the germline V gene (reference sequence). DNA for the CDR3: TGTGCCAGCAGCTTGGCGGGACTAGCATTCCACGAGCAGTACTTC. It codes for CASSLAGLAFHEQYF.

This CDR3 is CASSLAGGLSTDTQYF. The CDR3 coding sequence is TGCGCCAGCAGCTTGGCCGGCGGCCTCAGCACAGATACGCAGTATTTT. The chain uses TRBV5-1 and TRBJ2-3; D gene ambiguous. The V gene's germline CDR1 is SGHRS and CDR2 YFSETQ. The CDR3 consists of 16 residues. Trimming removed 0 bases from V and 0 bases from J, with 11 bases in between.

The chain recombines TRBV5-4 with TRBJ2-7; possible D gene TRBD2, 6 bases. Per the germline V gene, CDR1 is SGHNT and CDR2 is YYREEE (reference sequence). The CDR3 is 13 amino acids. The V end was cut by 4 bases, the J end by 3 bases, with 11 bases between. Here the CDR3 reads CASSGSGSYEQYF. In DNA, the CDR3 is TGTGCCAGCAGCGGATCCGGGAGCTACGAGCAGTACTTC.

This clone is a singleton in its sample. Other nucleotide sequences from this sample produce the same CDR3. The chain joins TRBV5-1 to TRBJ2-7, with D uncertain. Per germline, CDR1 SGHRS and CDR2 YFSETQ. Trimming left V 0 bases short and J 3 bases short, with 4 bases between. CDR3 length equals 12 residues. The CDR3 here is CASSLDNYEQYF. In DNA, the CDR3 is TGCGCCAGCAGCTTGGATAACTACGAGCAGTACTTC.

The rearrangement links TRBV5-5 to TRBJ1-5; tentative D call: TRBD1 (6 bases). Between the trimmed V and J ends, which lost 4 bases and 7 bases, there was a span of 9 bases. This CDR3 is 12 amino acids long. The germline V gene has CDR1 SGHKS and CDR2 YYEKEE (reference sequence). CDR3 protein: CASSPQGQPQHF. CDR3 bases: TGTGCCAGCAGCCCACAGGGACAGCCCCAGCATTTT.

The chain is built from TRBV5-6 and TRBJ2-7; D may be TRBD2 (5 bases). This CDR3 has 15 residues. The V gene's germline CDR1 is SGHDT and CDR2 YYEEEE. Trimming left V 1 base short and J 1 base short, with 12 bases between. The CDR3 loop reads CASSLRGSRSYEQYF. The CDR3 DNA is TGTGCCAGCAGCTTGAGAGGGTCCAGGTCCTACGAGCAGTACTTC.

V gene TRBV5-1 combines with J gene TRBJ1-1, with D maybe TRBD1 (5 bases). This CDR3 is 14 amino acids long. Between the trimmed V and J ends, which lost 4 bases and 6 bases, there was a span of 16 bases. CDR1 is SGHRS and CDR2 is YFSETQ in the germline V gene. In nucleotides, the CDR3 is TGCGCCAGCAGCGCCGACGGCCAAGGGGCTGAAGCTTTCTTT. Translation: CASSADGQGAEAFF.

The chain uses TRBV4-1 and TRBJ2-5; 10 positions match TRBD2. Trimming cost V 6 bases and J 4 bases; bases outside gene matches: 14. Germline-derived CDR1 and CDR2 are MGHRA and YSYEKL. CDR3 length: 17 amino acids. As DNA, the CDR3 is TGCGCCAGCAGTCGAATTATTAGCGGGGGGACCAGAGAGACCCAGTACTTC. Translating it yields CASSRIISGGTRETQYF.

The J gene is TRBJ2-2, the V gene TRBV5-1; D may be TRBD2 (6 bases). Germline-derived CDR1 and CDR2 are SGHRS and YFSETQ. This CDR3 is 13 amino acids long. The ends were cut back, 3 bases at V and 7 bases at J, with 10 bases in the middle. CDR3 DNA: TGCGCCAGCAGCTCGGAGGGCCACGGGGAGCTGTTTTTT. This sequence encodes CASSSEGHGELFF.

Here the CDR3 reads CASSPQGLAGPGQETQYF. As DNA, the CDR3 is TGTGCCAGCAGCCCCCAGGGACTAGCGGGGCCAGGGCAAGAGACCCAGTACTTC. This chain links TRBV3-1 (or the pseudogene TRBV3-2) with TRBJ2-5; 13 bases are a match to TRBD2. V shed 4 bases and J 2 bases; nucleotides not matched to a gene: 10. The CDR3 runs to 18 residues. Germline CDR1 LGHDT, CDR2 YNNKEL (reference sequence).

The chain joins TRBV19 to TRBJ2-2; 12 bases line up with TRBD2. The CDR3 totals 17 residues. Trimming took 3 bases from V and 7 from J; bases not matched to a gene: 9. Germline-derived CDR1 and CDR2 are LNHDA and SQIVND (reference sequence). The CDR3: CASSIPRLAGADGELFF. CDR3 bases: TGTGCCAGTAGTATTCCCCGACTAGCGGGGGCAGACGGGGAGCTGTTTTTT.